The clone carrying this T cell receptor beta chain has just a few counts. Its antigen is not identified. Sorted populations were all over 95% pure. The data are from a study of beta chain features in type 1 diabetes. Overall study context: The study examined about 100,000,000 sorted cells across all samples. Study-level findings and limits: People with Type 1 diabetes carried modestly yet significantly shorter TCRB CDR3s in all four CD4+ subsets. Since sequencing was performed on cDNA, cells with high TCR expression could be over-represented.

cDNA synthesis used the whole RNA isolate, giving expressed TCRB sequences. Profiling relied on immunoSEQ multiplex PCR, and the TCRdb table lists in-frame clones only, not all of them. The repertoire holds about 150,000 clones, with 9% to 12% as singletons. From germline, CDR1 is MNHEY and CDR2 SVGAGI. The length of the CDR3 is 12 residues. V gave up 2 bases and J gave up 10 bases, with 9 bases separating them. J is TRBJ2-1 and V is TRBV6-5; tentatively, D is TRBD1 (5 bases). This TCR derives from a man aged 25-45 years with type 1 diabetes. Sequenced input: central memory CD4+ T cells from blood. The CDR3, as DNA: TGTGCCAGCAGTTACAGGGGCCGCGAGCAGTTCTTC. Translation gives CASSYRGREQFF.